Below, 23 T cell receptor beta chains from the same sample are listed, as sequenced in a study of blood T cells in healthy people across ages. Primers used in a second PCR of about 6 to 12 cycles were a sample-barcoded 5' primer and a J-beta primer mix. MiXCR was run by TCRdb on the 5' RACE reads, yielding one entry per CDR3 protein. This table holds 800,000 to 950,000 distinct CDR3 sequences, about 27% found once. These same records also appear under a second study, on T cells of mothers and their children.

The sample comprised blood. These receptors were taken from a woman aged 40-49 years in good health.

This clonotype appeared a single time. The chain couples TRBV2 to TRBJ2-5; D is ambiguous. V lost 2 bases to trimming and J lost 11 bases, with 15 bases between them. The CDR3 consists of 13 residues. Per the germline V gene, CDR1 is SNHLY and CDR2 is FYNNEI. CDR3 amino acids: CASSEYGGPSQYF. The DNA of the CDR3 is TGTGCCAGCAGTGAATACGGCGGCCCCTCGCAGTACTTC.

The chain is built from TRBV7-2 and TRBJ2-6, with TRBD1 identical over 7 bases. Germline V lookup: CDR1 SGHTA, CDR2 FQGNSA. The J segment lost 3 bases and the V segment lost 4 bases, leaving 15 bases of the junction unmatched. The CDR3 has 19 amino acids. The CDR3 DNA reads TGTGCCAGCAGCTCCCGGACAGGAGGCCCTCCCGGTGGGGCCAACGTCCTGACTTTC. Translation: CASSSRTGGPPGGANVLTF.

This clonotype was seen only a few times. The chain uses TRBV5-1 and TRBJ1-6; D is possibly TRBD1 (6 bases). The ends were cut back, 4 bases at V and 9 bases at J, with 17 bases in the middle. This CDR3 comprises 15 residues. Germline V gives CDR1 SGHRS, CDR2 YFSETQ. The CDR3 sequence: CASSITTGRSSPLHF. DNA of the CDR3: TGCGCCAGCAGCATTACGACAGGCAGGAGTTCACCCCTCCACTTT.

V and J are TRBV20-1 and TRBJ1-5; 7 nucleotides agree with TRBD1. Germline CDR1 is DFQATT and CDR2 is SNEGSKA (reference sequence). CDR3 length: 16 residues. The junction had 11 bases not matched to a gene; V was cut back by 3 bases and J by 3 bases. DNA of the CDR3: TGCAGTGCTAGCAGATCCAGGGGGAGATTCAATCAGCCCCAGCATTTT. Translated, it gives CSASRSRGRFNQPQHF.

Concerning this clonotype itself: The junction differs from germline at one of its ends, possibly a read error. The chain recombines TRBV3-1 with TRBJ2-5, with D hard to call. This CDR3 has 13 residues. Per germline, CDR1 LGHDT and CDR2 YNNKEL (reference sequence). The CDR3 coding sequence is TGTGCCAGCAGCCTCTTTGCAGAGGCTGGGGTTAACTTC. Its translation is CASSLFAEAGVNF.

In this sample, this clonotype turned up a few times. The rearrangement uses TRBV12-3 or TRBV12-4 and TRBJ1-1; D not certain. The CDR3 is 15 residues long. Trimming stripped 3 bases from V and 0 bases from J, with 11 bases between. The CDR3 loop is CASSFRSQVNTEAFF. CDR3 in DNA: TGTGCCAGCAGTTTCCGGAGCCAGGTGAACACTGAAGCTTTCTTT.

This clonotype turned up a few times. This chain connects TRBV12-3 or TRBV12-4 to TRBJ2-1; 11 bases are a match to TRBD2. This CDR3 contains 18 residues. With V trimmed by 3 bases and J by 0 bases, 7 bases remained unmatched. The CDR3 is CASSFPSGGTSSYNEQFF. The CDR3 DNA sequence: TGTGCCAGCAGTTTCCCTAGCGGGGGGACTAGCTCCTACAATGAGCAGTTCTTC.

Remarks on this clonotype: This may be a read error, as it is one base from a much larger clone. The chain links TRBV7-2 to TRBJ2-1; maybe TRBD1 (5 bases). The germline gives CDR1 SGHTA, CDR2 FQGNSA. V dropped 5 bases and J dropped 10 bases, with 21 bases sitting between them. The CDR3 runs to 15 residues. The CDR3 protein is CASSNFLGVTYEQFF. The CDR3 DNA is TGTGCCAGCAGCAATTTTCTAGGGGTGACCTACGAGCAGTTCTTC.

In its sample, this clonotype was seen a few times. The chain has TRBV20-1 and TRBJ2-3, with a tentative D call TRBD2 (7 bases). The CDR3 sequence is 15 residues long. Per germline, CDR1 DFQATT and CDR2 SNEGSKA (reference sequence). V dropped 0 bases and J dropped 6 bases, with 16 bases sitting between them. The CDR3 spells CSARDYIGGGDTQYF. Here the CDR3 DNA reads TGCAGTGCTAGAGACTATATCGGCGGGGGCGATACGCAGTATTTT.

There are a few counts of this clonotype. This sequence joins TRBV20-1 and TRBJ1-6, with 9 bases identical to TRBD1. Germline lookup yields CDR1 DFQATT and CDR2 SNEGSKA (reference sequence). The CDR3 totals 17 residues. J lost 6 bases, V lost 0 bases, and 9 bases had no gene match. This CDR3 reads CSARENLDRGGNSPLHF. CDR3 nucleotides: TGCAGTGCTAGAGAAAACTTGGACAGGGGCGGTAATTCACCCCTCCACTTT.

This clonotype has more than one count but fewer than ten. This chain links TRBV5-5 with TRBJ1-1; 8 positions agree with TRBD1. Germline CDR1 is SGHKS and CDR2 is YYEKEE (reference sequence). The CDR3 has 13 residues. The trim removed 2 bases at V and 7 bases at J, leaving 4 bases unmatched. Here the CDR3 DNA reads TGTGCCAGCAGCTTACAGGGGGACTATGAAGCTTTCTTT. This gives the protein CASSLQGDYEAFF.

This clonotype was detected a few times. The gene calls are TRBV7-3 and TRBJ2-5; 7 bases are a match to TRBD1. Germline V gives CDR1 SGHTA, CDR2 FQGTGA. V was clipped by 1 base and J by 3 bases; unmatched bases: 5. The CDR3 is 15 residues long. The CDR3 sequence: CASSLIGGREETQYF. The DNA of the CDR3 is TGTGCCAGCAGCTTAATAGGGGGCAGGGAAGAGACCCAGTACTTC.

The table lists this clonotype with a few counts. The rearrangement links TRBV20-1 to TRBJ1-6, with 8 bases that match TRBD1. The germline V gene encodes CDR1 DFQATT and CDR2 SNEGSKA (reference sequence). The trim removed 0 bases at V and 7 bases at J, leaving 8 bases unmatched. CDR3 size: 16 residues. CDR3 amino acids: CSARDGQGFHNSPLHF. The CDR3 nucleotides are TGCAGTGCTAGAGATGGACAGGGATTTCACAATTCACCCCTCCACTTT.

This chain uses TRBV28 with TRBJ2-1, with 7 bases aligning to TRBD1. The CDR3 is made up of 16 amino acids. Germline V CDR1 and CDR2: MDHEN, SYDVKM. V lost 5 bases, J lost 0 bases, and 7 bases stayed unmatched. The CDR3 DNA sequence: TGTGCCAGCAGTAAATGGGGACAGAACTCCTACAATGAGCAGTTCTTC. This sequence encodes CASSKWGQNSYNEQFF.

The chain joins TRBV27 to TRBJ2-7, with 7 nucleotides matching TRBD1. V trimming: 7 bases; J trimming: 5 bases; junction bases outside the gene matches: 8. Germline assignment: CDR1 MNHEY and CDR2 SMNVEV (reference sequence). The CDR3 consists of 13 residues. Written as DNA, the CDR3 is TGTGCCAGCAAGTTACAGGGGAGTAACGAGCAGTACTTC. This sequence encodes CASKLQGSNEQYF.

V is TRBV7-2 and J is TRBJ2-2; D gene unclear. Trimming took 2 bases from V and 4 from J, leaving 5 bases between them. Germline values: CDR1 SGHTA, CDR2 FQGNSA. The CDR3 runs to 13 residues. CDR3: CASSLYGTGELFF. CDR3 nucleotide sequence: TGTGCCAGCAGCTTATACGGCACCGGGGAGCTGTTTTTT.

This clonotype has more than one count but fewer than ten. This may arise from a read error, as a much more abundant clone is one base away. The gene calls are TRBV29-1 and TRBJ2-7; possibly TRBD1 or TRBD2 for D (6 bases each). Germline-derived CDR1 and CDR2 are SQVTM and ANQGSEA. The CDR3 totals 15 residues. CDR3 nucleotides: TGCAGCGCCCTTAAGCTGCGGGACACCTCCTACGAGCGGTACTTC. Translating gives CSALKLRDTSYERYF.

Comments on this clonotype: This may stem from a read error, because a much larger clone lies one nucleotide away. This chain connects TRBV2 to TRBJ1-2; D uncertain. CDR1 is SNHLY and CDR2 is FYNNEI in the germline V gene. CDR3 size: 14 residues. The CDR3 coding sequence is TGTGCCAGCAGTGAGGAGGGAACGGCCTATGGCTGCACCTTC. This codes for CASSEEGTAYGCTF.

This clonotype appeared many times. This rearrangement joins TRBV12-3 or TRBV12-4 to TRBJ2-3, with 7 bases fitting TRBD1. V lost 6 bases to trimming and J lost 1 base; unmatched junction nucleotides: 7. The CDR3 extends over 15 amino acids. CDR3 nucleotides: TGTGCCAGCAGCCTCAGACAGGGCGGCACAGATACGCAGTATTTT. Encoded protein: CASSLRQGGTDTQYF.

This chain's CDR3 is CASSVSTGTGVNEQYF. CDR3 DNA sequence: TGTGCCAGCAGCGTTTCCACCGGGACAGGGGTGAATGAGCAGTACTTC. The chain has TRBV9 and TRBJ2-5, with 10 bases identical to TRBD1. Germline CDR1 reads SGDLS; CDR2 reads YYNGEE. J gave up 11 bases and V 2 bases, and 15 bases lay outside the gene matches. The CDR3 sequence is 16 residues long.

This clonotype was observed a handful of times. One end of the junction fails to match germline, which may point to a read error. The V gene is TRBV20-1, the J gene TRBJ1-6; unclear D gene. The CDR3 has 14 residues. From germline, CDR1 is DFQATT and CDR2 SNEGSKA (reference sequence). The CDR3 nucleotides are TGCAGTACTAGAGATAGGCAGAAAAATTCACCCCTCCACTTT. It encodes CSTRDRQKNSPLHF.

On this clonotype: A single base separates this from a much larger clone, so it may be a read error. This sequence joins TRBV6-1 and TRBJ1-4; D might be TRBD1 (6 bases). From germline, CDR1 is MNHNS and CDR2 SASEGT. V was shortened by 6 bases and J by 4 bases, with 9 bases between the two germline ends. The CDR3 is made up of 13 amino acids. The CDR3 loop reads CASSRTVNEKLFF. In DNA, the CDR3 is TGTGCCAGCAGCCGGACAGTTAATGAAAAACTGTTTTTT.

V is TRBV28 and J is TRBJ1-5; D unclear. The CDR3 has 14 amino acids. Germline CDR1 and CDR2: MDHEN and SYDVKM. Trimming cost V 3 bases and J 0 bases, with 6 bases left between them. In DNA form, the CDR3 reads TGTGCCAGCAGTTTTCTTGATAGCAATCAGCCCCAGCATTTT. Protein product: CASSFLDSNQPQHF.